This T cell receptor beta chain was found in a study of blood T cell repertoires in COVID-19. Study overall: Both acute and convalescent COVID-19 samples were obtained from the United States, Italy and Spain.

Per the authors' pipeline: The assay estimated nucleated cells by amplifying reference gene primers. Here immunoSEQ multiplex PCR was the method, and the copy in TCRdb shows in-frame clones only, minus some. Clonal size and the V and J genes are those of that table, whereas D and trimming came from the DNA. The data show under 150,000 clones, approximately 80% seen once. The CDR3 runs 14 residues. Germline V lookup: CDR1 ENHRY, CDR2 SYGVKD. Those enrolled, adults aged roughly 18 to 90 years, came from roughly 23 US areas. Allocation to cohorts depended on clinical history reported by the participants. Remarks on this clone: The germline gene is not matched at one end of the junction; a read error may be the cause.

The V call is TRBV10-3, the J call TRBJ1-1; D is possibly TRBD1 (5 bases). The sequence was collected from a woman between 40 and 55 years old who had recovered from COVID-19. The sequenced material came from PBMCs or T cells enriched from blood (not recorded which). The DNA for the CDR3 is TGTGCCATCAGTGAGACGAGCAGGGCGGGGGAGGGCTCCTTT. As protein: CAISETSRAGEGSF.